This T cell receptor (beta chain) was profiled in a study of blood T cell repertoires in COVID-19. Turning to the study itself: Spain, Italy and the United States supplied samples that represented acute and convalescent COVID-19. PBMCs, B-cell-depleted T cells, or T cells provided the cDNA or gDNA that made up the material.

How the authors handled the data: Estimated nucleated cell counts came from reference gene primer amplification. Sequenced by immunoSEQ multiplex PCR; TCRdb stores in-frame clones only, minus some. V and J calls and clone size are as listed in that table; D and trimming were resolved from the DNA. Here the sample spans hundreds of thousands of clones, 75% to 90% being singletons. This CDR3 is 14 amino acids long. J lost 1 base, V lost 5 bases, and 4 bases had no gene match. Germline lookup yields CDR1 SGHDN and CDR2 FVKESK. The sample comprised peripheral blood. The genes are TRBV14 and TRBJ1-1, with TRBD1 identical over 7 bases. The sequence was obtained from a woman aged 60 to 75 with acute or convalescent COVID-19. CDR3 sequence: CASSETGPNTEAFF. The CDR3, as DNA: TGTGCCAGCAGCGAGACAGGGCCGAACACTGAAGCTTTCTTT.